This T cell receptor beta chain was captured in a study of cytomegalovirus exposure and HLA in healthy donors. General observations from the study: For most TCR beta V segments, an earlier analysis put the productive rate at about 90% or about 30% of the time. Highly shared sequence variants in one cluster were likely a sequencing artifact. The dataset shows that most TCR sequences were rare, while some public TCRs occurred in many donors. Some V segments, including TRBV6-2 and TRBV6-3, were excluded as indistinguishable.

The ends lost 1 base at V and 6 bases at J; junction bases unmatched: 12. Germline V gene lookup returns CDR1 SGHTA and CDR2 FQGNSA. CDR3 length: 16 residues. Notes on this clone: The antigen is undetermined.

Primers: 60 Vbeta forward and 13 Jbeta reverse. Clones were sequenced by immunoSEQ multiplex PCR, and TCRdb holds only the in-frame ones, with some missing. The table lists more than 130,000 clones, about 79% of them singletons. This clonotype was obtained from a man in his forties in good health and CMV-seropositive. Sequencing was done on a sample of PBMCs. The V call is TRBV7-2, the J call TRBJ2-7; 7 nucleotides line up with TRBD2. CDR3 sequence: CASSLVRTQTSSEQYF. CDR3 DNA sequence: TGTGCCAGCAGCTTAGTCAGGACACAGACTAGCTCCGAGCAGTACTTC. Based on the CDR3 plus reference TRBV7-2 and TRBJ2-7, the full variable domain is GAGVSQSPSNKVTEKGKDVELRCDPISGHTALYWYRQSLGQGLEFLIYFQGNSAPDKSGLPSDRFSAERTGGSVSTLTIQRTQQEDSAVYLCASSLVRTQTSSEQYFGPGTRLTVT.